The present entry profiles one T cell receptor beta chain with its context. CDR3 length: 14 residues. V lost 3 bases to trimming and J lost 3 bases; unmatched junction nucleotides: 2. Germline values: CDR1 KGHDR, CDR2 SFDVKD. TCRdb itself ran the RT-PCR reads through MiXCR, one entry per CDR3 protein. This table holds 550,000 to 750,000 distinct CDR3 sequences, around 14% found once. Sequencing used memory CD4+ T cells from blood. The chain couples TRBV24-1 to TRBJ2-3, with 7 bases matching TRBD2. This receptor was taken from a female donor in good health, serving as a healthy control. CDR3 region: CATSDGGVTDTQYF. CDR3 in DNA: TGTGCCACCAGTGATGGGGGGGTGACAGATACGCAGTATTTT.